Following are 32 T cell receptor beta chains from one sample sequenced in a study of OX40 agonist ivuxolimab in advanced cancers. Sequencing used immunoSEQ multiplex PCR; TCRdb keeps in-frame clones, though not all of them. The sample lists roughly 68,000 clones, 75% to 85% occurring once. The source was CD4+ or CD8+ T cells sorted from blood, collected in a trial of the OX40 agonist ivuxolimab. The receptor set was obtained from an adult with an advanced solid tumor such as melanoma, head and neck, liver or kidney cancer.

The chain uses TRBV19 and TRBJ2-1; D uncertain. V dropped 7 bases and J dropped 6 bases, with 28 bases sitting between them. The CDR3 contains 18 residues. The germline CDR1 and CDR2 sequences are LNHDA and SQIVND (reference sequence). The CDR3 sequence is CASTPRVLIGALFNEQFF. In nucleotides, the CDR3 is TGTGCCAGTACCCCTAGGGTTCTAATTGGAGCTCTTTTCAATGAGCAGTTCTTC.

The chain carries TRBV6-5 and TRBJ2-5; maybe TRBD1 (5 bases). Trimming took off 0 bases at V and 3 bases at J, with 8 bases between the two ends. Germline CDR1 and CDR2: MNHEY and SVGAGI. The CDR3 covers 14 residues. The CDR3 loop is CASSYSGREETQYF. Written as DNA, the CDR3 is TGTGCCAGCAGTTACTCTGGCAGGGAAGAGACCCAGTACTTC.

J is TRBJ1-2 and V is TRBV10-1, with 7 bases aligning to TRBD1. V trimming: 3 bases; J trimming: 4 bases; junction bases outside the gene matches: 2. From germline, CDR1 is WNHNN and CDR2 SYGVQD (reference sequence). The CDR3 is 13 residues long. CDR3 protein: CASSERTGYGYTF. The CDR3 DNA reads TGCGCCAGCAGTGAAAGGACAGGCTATGGCTACACCTTC.

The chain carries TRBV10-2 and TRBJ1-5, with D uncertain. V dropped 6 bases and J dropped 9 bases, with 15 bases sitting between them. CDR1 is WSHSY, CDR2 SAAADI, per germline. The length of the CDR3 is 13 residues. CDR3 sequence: CASRGISDRPQHF. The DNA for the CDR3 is TGCGCCAGCAGGGGGATTAGTGACCGGCCCCAGCATTTT.

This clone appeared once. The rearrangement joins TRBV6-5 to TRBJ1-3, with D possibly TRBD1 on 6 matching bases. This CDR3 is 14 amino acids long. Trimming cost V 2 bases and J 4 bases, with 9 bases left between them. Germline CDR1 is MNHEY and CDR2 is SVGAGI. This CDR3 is CASSYDTGGNTIYF. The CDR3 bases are TGTGCCAGCAGTTACGATACAGGGGGAAACACCATATATTTT.

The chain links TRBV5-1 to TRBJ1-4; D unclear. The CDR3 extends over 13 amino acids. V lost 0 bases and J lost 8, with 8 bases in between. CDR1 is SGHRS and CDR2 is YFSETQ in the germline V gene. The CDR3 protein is CASSLGGNEKLFF. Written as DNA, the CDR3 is TGCGCCAGCAGCTTGGGAGGGAACGAAAAACTGTTTTTT.

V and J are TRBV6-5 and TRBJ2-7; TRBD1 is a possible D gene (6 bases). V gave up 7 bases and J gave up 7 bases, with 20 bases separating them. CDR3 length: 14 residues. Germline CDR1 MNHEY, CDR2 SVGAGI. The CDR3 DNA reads TGTGCCAGCACCGGCAGGACAGCCACGTTAGAGCAGTACTTC. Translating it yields CASTGRTATLEQYF.

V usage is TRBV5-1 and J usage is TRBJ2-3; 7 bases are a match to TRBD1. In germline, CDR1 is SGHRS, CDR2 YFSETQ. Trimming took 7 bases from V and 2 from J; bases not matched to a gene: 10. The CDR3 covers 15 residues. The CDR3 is CASASRQGPTDTQYF. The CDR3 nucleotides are TGCGCCAGCGCGTCCCGACAGGGACCCACAGATACGCAGTATTTT.

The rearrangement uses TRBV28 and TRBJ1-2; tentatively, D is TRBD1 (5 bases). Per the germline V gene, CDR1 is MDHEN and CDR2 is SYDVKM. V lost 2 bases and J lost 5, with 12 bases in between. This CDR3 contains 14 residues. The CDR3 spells CASSLGAGHYGYTF. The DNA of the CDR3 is TGTGCCAGCAGTTTAGGGGCAGGGCATTATGGCTACACCTTC.

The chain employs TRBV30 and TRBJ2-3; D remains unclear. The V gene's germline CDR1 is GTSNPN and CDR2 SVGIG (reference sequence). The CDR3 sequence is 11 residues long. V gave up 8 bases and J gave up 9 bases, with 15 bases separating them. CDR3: CATAPEDTQYF. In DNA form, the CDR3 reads TGTGCCACTGCCCCCGAAGACACGCAGTATTTT.

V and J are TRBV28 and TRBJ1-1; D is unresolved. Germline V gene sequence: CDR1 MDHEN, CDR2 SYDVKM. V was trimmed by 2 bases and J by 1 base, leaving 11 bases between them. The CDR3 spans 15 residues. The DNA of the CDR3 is TGTGCCAGCAGTTTAGGTGGCAGGCAGAACACTGAAGCTTTCTTT. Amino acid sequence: CASSLGGRQNTEAFF.

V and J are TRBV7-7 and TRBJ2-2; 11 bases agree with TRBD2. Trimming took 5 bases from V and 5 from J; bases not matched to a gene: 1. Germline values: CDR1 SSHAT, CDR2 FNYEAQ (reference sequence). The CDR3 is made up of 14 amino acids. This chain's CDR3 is CASSRLAGTGELFF. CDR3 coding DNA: TGTGCCAGCAGCCGACTAGCGGGGACCGGGGAGCTGTTTTTT. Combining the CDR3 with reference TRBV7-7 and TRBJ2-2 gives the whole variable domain GAGVSQSPRYKVTKRGQDVTLRCDPISSHATLYWYQQALGQGPEFLTYFNYEAQPDKSGLPSDRFSAERPEGSISTLTIQRTEQRDSAMYRCASSRLAGTGELFFGEGSRLTVL.

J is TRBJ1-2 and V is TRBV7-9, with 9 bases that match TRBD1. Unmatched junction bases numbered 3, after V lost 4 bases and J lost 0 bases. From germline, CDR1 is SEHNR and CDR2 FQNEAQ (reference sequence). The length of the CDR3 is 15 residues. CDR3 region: CASSWGDRANYGYTF. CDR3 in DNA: TGTGCCAGCAGCTGGGGGGACAGGGCTAACTATGGCTACACCTTC.

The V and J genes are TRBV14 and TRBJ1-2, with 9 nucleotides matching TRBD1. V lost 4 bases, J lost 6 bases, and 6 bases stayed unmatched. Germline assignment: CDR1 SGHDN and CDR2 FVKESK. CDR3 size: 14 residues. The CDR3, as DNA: TGTGCCAGCAGCCTTATACAGGGGGCGGATGGCTACACCTTC. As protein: CASSLIQGADGYTF.

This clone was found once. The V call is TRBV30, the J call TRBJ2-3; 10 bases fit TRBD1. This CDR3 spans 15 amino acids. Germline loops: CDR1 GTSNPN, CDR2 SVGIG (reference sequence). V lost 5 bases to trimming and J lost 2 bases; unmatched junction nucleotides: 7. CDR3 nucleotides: TGTGCCTGGGCCGGGACAGGGGCGATCACAGATACGCAGTATTTT. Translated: CAWAGTGAITDTQYF.

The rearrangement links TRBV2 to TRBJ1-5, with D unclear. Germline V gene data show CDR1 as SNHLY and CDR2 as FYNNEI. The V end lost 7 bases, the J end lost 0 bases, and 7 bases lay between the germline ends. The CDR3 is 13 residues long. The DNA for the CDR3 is TGTGCCAGCAAGGATTATAGCAATCAGCCCCAGCATTTT. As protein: CASKDYSNQPQHF.

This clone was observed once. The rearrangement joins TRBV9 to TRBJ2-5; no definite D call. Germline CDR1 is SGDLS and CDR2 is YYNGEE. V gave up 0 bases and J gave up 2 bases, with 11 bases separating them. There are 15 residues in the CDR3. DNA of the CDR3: TGTGCCAGCAGCGTAGGCGTGCAGCGACAAGAGACCCAGTACTTC. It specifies CASSVGVQRQETQYF. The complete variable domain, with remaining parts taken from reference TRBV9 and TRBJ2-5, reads DSGVTQTPKHLITATGQRVTLRCSPRSGDLSVYWYQQSLDQGLQFLIQYYNGEERAKGNILERFSAQQFPDLHSELNLSSLELGDSALYFCASSVGVQRQETQYFGPGTRLLVL.

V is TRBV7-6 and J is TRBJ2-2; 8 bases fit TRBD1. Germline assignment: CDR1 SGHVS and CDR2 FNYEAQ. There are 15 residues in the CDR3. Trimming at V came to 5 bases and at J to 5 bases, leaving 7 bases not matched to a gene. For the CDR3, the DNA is TGTGCCAGCAGCGAAATGGACAGGGCGACCGGGGAGCTGTTTTTT. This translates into CASSEMDRATGELFF. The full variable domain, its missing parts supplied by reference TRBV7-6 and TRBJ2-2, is GAGVSQSPRYKVTKRGQDVALRCDPISGHVSLYWYRQALGQGPEFLTYFNYEAQQDKSGLPNDRFSAERPEGSISTLTIQRTEQRDSAMYRCASSEMDRATGELFFGEGSRLTVL.

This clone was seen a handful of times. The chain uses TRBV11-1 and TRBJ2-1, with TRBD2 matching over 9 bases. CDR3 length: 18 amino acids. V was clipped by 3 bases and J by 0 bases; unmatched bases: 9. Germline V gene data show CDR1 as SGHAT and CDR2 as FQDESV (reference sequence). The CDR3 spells CASSFRALSGGSYNEQFF. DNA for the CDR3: TGTGCCAGCAGCTTTAGGGCCCTTAGCGGGGGCTCCTACAATGAGCAGTTCTTC.

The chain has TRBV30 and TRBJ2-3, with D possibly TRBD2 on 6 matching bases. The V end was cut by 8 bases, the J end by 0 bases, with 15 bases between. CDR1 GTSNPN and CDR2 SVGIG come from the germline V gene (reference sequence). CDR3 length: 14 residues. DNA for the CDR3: TGTGCCGGGGGGAGAGGTACTAGCACAGATACGCAGTATTTT. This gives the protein CAGGRGTSTDTQYF.

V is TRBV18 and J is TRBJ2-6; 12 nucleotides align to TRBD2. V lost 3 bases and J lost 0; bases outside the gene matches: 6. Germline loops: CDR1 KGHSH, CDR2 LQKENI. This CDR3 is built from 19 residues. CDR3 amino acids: CASSPLAGGPSSGANVLTF. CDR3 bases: TGTGCCAGCTCACCGCTAGCGGGGGGGCCGAGCTCTGGGGCCAACGTCCTGACTTTC.

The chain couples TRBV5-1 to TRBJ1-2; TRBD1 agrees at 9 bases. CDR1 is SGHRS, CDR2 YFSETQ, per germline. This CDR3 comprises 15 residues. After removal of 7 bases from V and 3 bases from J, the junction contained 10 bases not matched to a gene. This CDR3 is CASAGLGQGHYGYTF. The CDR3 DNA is TGCGCCAGCGCTGGGCTGGGACAGGGACACTATGGCTACACCTTC.

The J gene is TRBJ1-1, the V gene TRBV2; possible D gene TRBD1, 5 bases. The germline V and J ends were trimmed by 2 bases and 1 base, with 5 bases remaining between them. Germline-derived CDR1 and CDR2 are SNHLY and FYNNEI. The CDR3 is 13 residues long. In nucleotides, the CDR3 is TGTGCCAGCAGTGAACAGGGGAACACTGAAGCTTTCTTT. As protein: CASSEQGNTEAFF.

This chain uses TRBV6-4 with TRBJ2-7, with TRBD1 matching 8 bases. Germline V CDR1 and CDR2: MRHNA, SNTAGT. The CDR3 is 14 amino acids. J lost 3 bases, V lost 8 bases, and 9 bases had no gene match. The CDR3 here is CASAPDRASYEQYF. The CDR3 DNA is TGTGCCAGCGCTCCGGACAGGGCGAGCTACGAGCAGTACTTC.

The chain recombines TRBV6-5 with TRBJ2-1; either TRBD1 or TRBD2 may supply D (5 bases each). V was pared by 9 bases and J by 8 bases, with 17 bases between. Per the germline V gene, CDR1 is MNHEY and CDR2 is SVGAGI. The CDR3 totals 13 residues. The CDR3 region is CASCRDADDEQFF. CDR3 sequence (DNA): TGTGCCAGTTGTAGGGACGCAGACGATGAGCAGTTCTTC.

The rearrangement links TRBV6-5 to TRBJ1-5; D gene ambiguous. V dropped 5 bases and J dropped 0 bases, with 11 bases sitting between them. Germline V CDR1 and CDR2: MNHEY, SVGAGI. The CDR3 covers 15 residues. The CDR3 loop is CASSLGLYSNQPQHF. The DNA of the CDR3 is TGTGCCAGCAGTCTAGGACTTTATAGCAATCAGCCCCAGCATTTT.

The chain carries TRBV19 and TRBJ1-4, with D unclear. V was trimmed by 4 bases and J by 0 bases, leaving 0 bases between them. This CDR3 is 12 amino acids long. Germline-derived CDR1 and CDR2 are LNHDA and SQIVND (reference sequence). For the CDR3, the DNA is TGTGCCAGTAGTACAACTAATGAAAAACTGTTTTTT. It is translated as CASSTTNEKLFF.

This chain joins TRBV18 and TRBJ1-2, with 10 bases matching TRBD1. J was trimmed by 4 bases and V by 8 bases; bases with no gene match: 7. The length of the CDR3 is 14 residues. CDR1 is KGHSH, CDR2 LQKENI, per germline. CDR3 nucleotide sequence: TGTGCCAGCCTCCGGGACAGGGGTTCCTATGGCTACACCTTC. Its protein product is CASLRDRGSYGYTF.

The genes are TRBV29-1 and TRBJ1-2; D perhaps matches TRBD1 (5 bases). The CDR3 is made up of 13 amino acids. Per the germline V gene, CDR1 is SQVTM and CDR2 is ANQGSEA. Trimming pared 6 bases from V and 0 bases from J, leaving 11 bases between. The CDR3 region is CSVQGQANYGYTF. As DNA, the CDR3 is TGCAGCGTGCAGGGTCAAGCTAACTATGGCTACACCTTC.

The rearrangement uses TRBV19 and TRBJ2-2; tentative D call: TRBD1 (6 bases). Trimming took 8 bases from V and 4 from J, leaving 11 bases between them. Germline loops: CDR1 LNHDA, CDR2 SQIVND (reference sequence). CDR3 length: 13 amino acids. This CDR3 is CASWTVITGELFF. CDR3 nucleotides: TGTGCCAGTTGGACAGTAATCACCGGGGAGCTGTTTTTT.

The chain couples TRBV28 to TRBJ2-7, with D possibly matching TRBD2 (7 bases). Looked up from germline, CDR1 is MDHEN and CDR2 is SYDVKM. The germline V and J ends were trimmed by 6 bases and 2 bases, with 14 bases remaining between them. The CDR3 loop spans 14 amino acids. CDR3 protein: CASSLGGGPYEQYF. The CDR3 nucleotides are TGTGCCAGCAGCTTAGGGGGGGGGCCCTACGAGCAGTACTTC.

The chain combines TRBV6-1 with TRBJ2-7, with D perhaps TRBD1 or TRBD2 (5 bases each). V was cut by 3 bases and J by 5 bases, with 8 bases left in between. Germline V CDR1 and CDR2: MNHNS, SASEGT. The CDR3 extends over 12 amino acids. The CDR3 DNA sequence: TGTGCCAGCAGTGAGAGGGGAGACGAGCAGTACTTC. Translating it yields CASSERGDEQYF.